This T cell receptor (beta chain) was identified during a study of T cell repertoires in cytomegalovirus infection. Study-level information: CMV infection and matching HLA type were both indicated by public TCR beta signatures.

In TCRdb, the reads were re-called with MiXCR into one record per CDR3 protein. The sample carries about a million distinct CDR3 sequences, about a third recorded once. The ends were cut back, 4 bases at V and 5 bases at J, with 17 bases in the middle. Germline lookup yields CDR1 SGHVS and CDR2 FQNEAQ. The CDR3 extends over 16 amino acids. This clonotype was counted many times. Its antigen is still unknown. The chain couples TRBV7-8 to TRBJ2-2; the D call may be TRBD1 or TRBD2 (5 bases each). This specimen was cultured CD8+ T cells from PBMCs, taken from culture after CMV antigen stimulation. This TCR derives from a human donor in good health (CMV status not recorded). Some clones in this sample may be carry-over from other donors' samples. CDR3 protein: CASSSGWDGSTGELFF. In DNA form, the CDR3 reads TGTGCCAGCAGCTCCGGCTGGGACGGTTCGACCGGGGAGCTGTTTTTT.